These 2 T cell receptor beta chains originate from one sample sequenced in a study of neurological immune-mediated disorders. TCRdb ran MiXCR on the 5' RACE reads and lists one entry per CDR3 protein. The data show about 65,000 distinct CDR3 sequences, under 5% seen once. Material for sequencing was PBMCs. These receptors were collected from a man aged 50-60 years with multiple sclerosis.

This clonotype has ten or more counts. At one end the junction does not follow the germline gene, possibly because of a read error. The chain recombines TRBV5-1 with TRBJ2-2, with TRBD2 matching over 14 bases. The germline V gene has CDR1 SGHRS and CDR2 YFSETQ. The CDR3 runs to 14 residues. The CDR3 region has the DNA TGCGCCAGCAGCCCAACGACTAGCGGGAGGGCGCCGATTTTT. Its translation: CASSPTTSGRAPIF.

At least ten counts were recorded for this clonotype. This chain joins TRBV7-2 and TRBJ1-5; D is unclear. V was clipped by 3 bases and J by 5 bases, with 5 bases between them. CDR3 length equals 12 residues. Germline V gene data show CDR1 as SGHTA and CDR2 as FQGNSA. CDR3 coding DNA: TGTGCCAGCAGCTTTTGGGATCAGCCCCAGCATTTT. This sequence encodes CASSFWDQPQHF.